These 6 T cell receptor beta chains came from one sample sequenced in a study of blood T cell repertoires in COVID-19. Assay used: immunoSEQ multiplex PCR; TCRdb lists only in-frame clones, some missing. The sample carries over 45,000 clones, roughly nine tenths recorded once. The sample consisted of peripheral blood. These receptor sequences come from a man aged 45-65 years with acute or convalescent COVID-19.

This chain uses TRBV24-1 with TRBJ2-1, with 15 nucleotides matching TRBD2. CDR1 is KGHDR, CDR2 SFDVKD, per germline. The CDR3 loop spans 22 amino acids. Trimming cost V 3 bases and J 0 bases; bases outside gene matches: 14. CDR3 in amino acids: CATSDLPGWTSGRVSSYNEQFF. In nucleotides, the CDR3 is TGTGCCACCAGTGATCTCCCGGGTTGGACTAGCGGGAGGGTGAGCTCCTACAATGAGCAGTTCTTC.

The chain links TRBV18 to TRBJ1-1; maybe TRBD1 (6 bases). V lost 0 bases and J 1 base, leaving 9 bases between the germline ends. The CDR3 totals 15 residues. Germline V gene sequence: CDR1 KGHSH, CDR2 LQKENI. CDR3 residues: CASSPPKGENTEAFF. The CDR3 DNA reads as TGTGCCAGCTCACCACCGAAGGGGGAGAACACTGAAGCTTTCTTT.

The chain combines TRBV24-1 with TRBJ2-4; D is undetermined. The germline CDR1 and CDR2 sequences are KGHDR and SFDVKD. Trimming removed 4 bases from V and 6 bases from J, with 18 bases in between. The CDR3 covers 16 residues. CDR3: CATSDSRSSSLNIQYF. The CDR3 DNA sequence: TGTGCCACCAGTGACTCACGTAGCTCGAGTTTAAACATTCAGTACTTC.

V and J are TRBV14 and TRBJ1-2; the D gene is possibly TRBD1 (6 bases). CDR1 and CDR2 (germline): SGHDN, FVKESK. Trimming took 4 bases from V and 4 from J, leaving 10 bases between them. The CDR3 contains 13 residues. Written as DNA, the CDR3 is TGTGCCAGCAGCCCGAACAGGGTCTATGGCTACACCTTC. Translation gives CASSPNRVYGYTF.

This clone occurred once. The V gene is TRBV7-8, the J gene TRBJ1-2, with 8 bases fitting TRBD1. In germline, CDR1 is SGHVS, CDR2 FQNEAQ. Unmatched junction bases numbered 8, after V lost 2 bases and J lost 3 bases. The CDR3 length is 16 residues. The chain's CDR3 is CASSLSYTGQDYGYTF. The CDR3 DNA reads TGTGCCAGCAGCTTATCTTATACGGGACAGGACTATGGCTACACCTTC.

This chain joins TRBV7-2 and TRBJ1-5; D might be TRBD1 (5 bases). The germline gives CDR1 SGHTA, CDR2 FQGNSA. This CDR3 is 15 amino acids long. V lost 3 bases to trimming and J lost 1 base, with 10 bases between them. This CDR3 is CASSFDGGSNQPQHF. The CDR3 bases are TGTGCCAGCAGCTTCGATGGGGGGAGCAATCAGCCCCAGCATTTT.